This T cell receptor beta chain was sequenced in a study of OX40 agonist ivuxolimab in advanced cancers. Study background: Mean age about 60 years, range about 23 to 80; about 81% male.

This clone showed up just once. Autoimmune disease history or systemic immunosuppression excluded patients. Generated by immunoSEQ multiplex PCR, the TCRdb table keeps only in-frame clones and is missing some. The repertoire holds about 55,000 clones, approximately 84% seen once, with roughly an eighth in the top ten. V gave up 4 bases and J gave up 1 base, with 11 bases separating them. CDR3 size: 14 residues. In germline, CDR1 is SGDLS, CDR2 YYNGEE. The receptor comes from an adult with an advanced solid tumor such as melanoma, head and neck, liver or kidney cancer. This sequence joins TRBV9 and TRBJ1-1; the D gene is possibly TRBD1 (6 bases). The input for sequencing was CD4+ or CD8+ T cells sorted from blood, taken in a trial of the OX40 agonist ivuxolimab. The CDR3, as DNA: TGTGCCAGCAGCCCTCAGACAGGGAACACTGAAGCTTTCTTT. Protein product: CASSPQTGNTEAFF.